These 11 T cell receptor beta chains were sequenced from one sample in a study of B cell selection in AIRE deficiency. Sequencing used immunoSEQ multiplex PCR; TCRdb keeps in-frame clones, though not all of them. This table has under 30,000 clones, around 97% appearing once. Conventional CD4 T cells were sorted as CD4+CD127+ cells. The source material was CD4+CD127+ conventional T cells sorted from PBMCs. The receptor set was obtained from a human donor in good health.

The rearrangement joins TRBV7-2 to TRBJ2-7; D is perhaps TRBD1 or TRBD2 (5 bases each). The V end was cut by 5 bases, the J end by 2 bases, with 13 bases between. The CDR3 runs 14 residues. Germline CDR1 is SGHTA and CDR2 is FQGNSA. CDR3 sequence: CASSPVGGPYEQYF. For the CDR3, the DNA is TGTGCCAGCAGCCCCGTTGGGGGACCCTACGAGCAGTACTTC.

The rearrangement joins TRBV7-9 to TRBJ1-4; D unresolved. Trimming shortened V by 3 bases and J by 7 bases, and 6 bases separated the two germline ends. Germline values: CDR1 SEHNR, CDR2 FQNEAQ (reference sequence). CDR3 length equals 12 residues. This chain's CDR3 is CASSLNREKLFF. DNA of the CDR3: TGTGCCAGCAGCTTGAATCGTGAAAAACTGTTTTTT.

This clone showed up just once. Other DNA sequences in this sample translate to the same CDR3. The CDR3 DNA sequence: TGTGCCAGCAGCCAGGGGCAGGGTGGGATCCCGGGCGAGCAGTACTTC. It codes for CASSQGQGGIPGEQYF. The chain couples TRBV4-2 to TRBJ2-7; possibly TRBD1 for D (5 bases). This CDR3 comprises 16 residues. Trimming cost V 3 bases and J 6 bases, with 21 bases left between them. From germline, CDR1 is LGHNA and CDR2 YNFKEQ.

J is TRBJ2-1 and V is TRBV18; no clear D gene. In germline, CDR1 is KGHSH, CDR2 LQKENI. The V gene lost 3 bases and the J gene lost 4 bases, with 10 bases spanning the gap. CDR3 length equals 14 residues. CDR3 coding DNA: TGTGCCAGCTCACCTTACGTAGAATACAATGAGCAGTTCTTC. Its translation is CASSPYVEYNEQFF.

The V call is TRBV12-2, the J call TRBJ2-7; the D call of TRBD2 is as the table states it, not checked on the DNA. TRBV12-2 is given as a pseudogene. This CDR3 has 16 residues. CDR3 sequence: CASRLAGLACSYEQYF. In nucleotides, the CDR3 is TGTGCAAGTCGCTTAGCGGGACTAGCGTGCTCCTACGAGCAGTACTTC.

The chain joins TRBV7-3 to TRBJ1-5, with a possible D match to TRBD1 (5 bases). V lost 5 bases and J 1 base, leaving 12 bases between the germline ends. The CDR3 loop spans 15 amino acids. Germline values: CDR1 SGHTA, CDR2 FQGTGA. DNA of the CDR3: TGTGCCAGCAGCGAGGGAGGGGTGAGCAATCAGCCCCAGCATTTT. This gives the protein CASSEGGVSNQPQHF.

The V gene is TRBV27, the J gene TRBJ1-1, with D possibly being TRBD1 (6 bases). Germline V CDR1 and CDR2: MNHEY, SMNVEV (reference sequence). V gave up 3 bases and J gave up 1 base, with 18 bases separating them. This CDR3 is built from 17 residues. CDR3 loop: CASSLRGARGGNTEAFF. CDR3 sequence (DNA): TGTGCCAGCAGTTTGAGGGGGGCGAGGGGAGGGAACACTGAAGCTTTCTTT.

A single count supports this clone. The chain carries TRBV6-1 and TRBJ2-7; D ambiguous. V dropped 1 base and J dropped 0 bases, with 16 bases sitting between them. Germline-derived CDR1 and CDR2 are MNHNS and SASEGT. The CDR3 has 17 residues. This CDR3 reads CASSEEQRLLYSYEQYF. The CDR3 DNA sequence: TGTGCCAGCAGTGAAGAACAGAGGCTTCTATACTCCTACGAGCAGTACTTC.

The gene calls are TRBV4-1 and TRBJ2-7; D remains ambiguous. V was shortened by 4 bases and J by 0 bases, with 10 bases between the two germline ends. The germline V gene encodes CDR1 MGHRA and CDR2 YSYEKL. This CDR3 region has 14 residues. CDR3 sequence reads: CASSRVGASYEQYF. The CDR3, as DNA: TGCGCCAGCAGCCGGGTGGGCGCCTCCTACGAGCAGTACTTC.

CDR3 in amino acids: CASSLRYSLAGGPGETQYF. As DNA, the CDR3 is TGTGCCAGCAGCTTACGTTACTCACTAGCGGGAGGGCCTGGGGAGACCCAGTACTTC. The rearrangement links TRBV7-9 to TRBJ2-5; 13 bases map to TRBD2. The CDR3 extends over 19 amino acids. The J segment lost 5 bases and the V segment lost 2 bases, leaving 14 bases of the junction unmatched. Per the germline V gene, CDR1 is SEHNR and CDR2 is FQNEAQ (reference sequence).

This chain joins TRBV2 and TRBJ1-5; D is unclear. Germline V gene data show CDR1 as SNHLY and CDR2 as FYNNEI. The CDR3 length is 13 residues. The V end was cut by 3 bases, the J end by 7 bases, with 10 bases between. As DNA, the CDR3 is TGTGCCAGCAGTGAGGACCTGGAGCAGCCCCAGCATTTT. Translation: CASSEDLEQPQHF.